A single T cell receptor (beta chain) is shown here with its context. Sequencing used immunoSEQ multiplex PCR; TCRdb keeps in-frame clones, though not all of them. The sample holds 500,000 or so clones; 75% to 90% are singletons and the top ten take 0.7%. This sample stems from a study of blood T cell repertoires in COVID-19. The CDR3 contains 14 residues. The germline CDR1 and CDR2 sequences are SGHNT and YYREEE (reference sequence). After removal of 4 bases from V and 7 bases from J, the junction contained 8 bases not matched to a gene. The sequenced sample was PBMCs or T cells enriched from blood (not recorded which). The chain recombines TRBV5-4 with TRBJ2-1, with 7 bases that match TRBD1. This sequence was found in a woman aged 18-30 years who had recovered from COVID-19. The CDR3 nucleotides read TGTGCCAGCAGCGCGGTAACAGGGGAAAATGAGCAGTTCTTC. Its translation is CASSAVTGENEQFF.